This entry features one T cell receptor beta chain sequence. This clonotype has at least ten counts. Its antigen is unknown. No clone much larger than this one lies a single base away; base qualities are absent. Set within a cohort of healthcare workers in London, UK, this nested case-control study involved weekly PCR testing of nasopharyngeal swabs along with blood sampling. Healthcare workers were recruited during the week of the UK lockdown, between 23 and 31 March 2020, and followed weekly for up to roughly 16 weeks. V is pruned by 2 bases and J by 3 bases, leaving 10 bases of the junction without a gene match. From cysteine to phenylalanine, the CDR3 is 17 amino acids long. The sequence is cut down to CDR3 DNA, 51 bases in frame from base 1. From a lookup of the germline V gene, CDR1 and CDR2 are SGHDT and YYEEEE. The data were taken from a study of early T cells in non-severe SARS-CoV-2 infection (dated by TCRdb to the early 2020s). Regarding the research as a whole: Bulk RNA from unsorted whole blood was used for TCR sequencing, so alpha and beta chains could not be paired. Summary of the overall study and its limitations: Matching against VDJdb was skewed toward anti-spike CD8 responses, likely underestimated virus-specific expansions, and missed private and CD4 specificities.

Receptors were amplified or captured by 5' RACE. Sequencing relied on a NextSeq 500. To correct for sequencing error and PCR bias, the TCR library protocol tagged individual cDNA molecules with unique molecular identifiers. Both TCR alpha and beta chains were sequenced, and tight co-correlation was observed between alpha and beta sequence abundances in each sample. The authors processed their data as follows. Decombinator V4 was used to perform V gene, J gene and CDR3 annotation of TCR sequences. Expanded TCRs were defined as changing significantly between any two time points under a Poisson model with p below 0.0001. TCR abundances were normalised to the total number of TCRs sequenced per sample and expressed as counts per million. TRAV1-2 paired with TRAJ12, TRAJ20 or TRAJ33 defined MAIT TCRs, while TRAV10 paired with TRAJ18 defined iNKT TCRs. VDJdb, accessed on 1 November 2021, was searched for TCRs annotated for CMV, EBV and SARS-CoV-2, and TCRs annotated for more than one antigen were excluded. TCRdb redid the processing of the public reads, applying fastp at Q25 and MiXCR, and retained in-frame beta chains. CDR3 protein duplicates are merged, each entry listing the most common genes and DNA. The V and J calls, along with clone size, are taken from TCRdb and not from the paper's own processing. This sample gives about 33,000 distinct CDR3 sequences in total; 5% of them show up just once. 13% to 15% of the sample rests with the top ten.

The rearranged segments are TRBV5-6 and TRBJ1-5; 8 bases in the middle match TRBD1. The TCR comes from an adult who was a healthcare worker with PCR-confirmed SARS-CoV-2 infection or an uninfected control (not recorded which). The material sequenced was whole blood. The DNA reads TGTGCCAGCAGCTTATCTGGACAGGGTTTTTTCAATCAGCCCCAGCATTTT. This translates into CASSLSGQGFFNQPQHF.